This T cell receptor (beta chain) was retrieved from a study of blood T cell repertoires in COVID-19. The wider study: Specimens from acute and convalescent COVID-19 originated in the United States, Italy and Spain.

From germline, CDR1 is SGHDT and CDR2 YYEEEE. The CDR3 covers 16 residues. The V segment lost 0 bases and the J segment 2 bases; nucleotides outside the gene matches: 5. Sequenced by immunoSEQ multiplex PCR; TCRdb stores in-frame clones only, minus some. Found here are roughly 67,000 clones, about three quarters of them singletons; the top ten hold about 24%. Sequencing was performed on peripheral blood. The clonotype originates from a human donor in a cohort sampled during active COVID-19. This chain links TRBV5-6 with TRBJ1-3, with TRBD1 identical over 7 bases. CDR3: CASSLVPGQAGNTIYF. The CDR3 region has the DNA TGTGCCAGCAGCTTGGTACCCGGACAGGCTGGAAACACCATATATTTT.